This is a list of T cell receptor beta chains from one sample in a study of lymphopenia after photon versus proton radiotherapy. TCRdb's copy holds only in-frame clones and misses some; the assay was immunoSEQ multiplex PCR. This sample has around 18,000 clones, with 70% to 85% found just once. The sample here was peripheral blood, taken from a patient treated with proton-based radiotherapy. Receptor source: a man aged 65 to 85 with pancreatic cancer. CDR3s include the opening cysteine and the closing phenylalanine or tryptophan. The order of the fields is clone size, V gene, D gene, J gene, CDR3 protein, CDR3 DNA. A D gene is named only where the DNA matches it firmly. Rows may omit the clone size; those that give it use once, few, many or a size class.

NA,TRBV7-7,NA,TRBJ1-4,CALGGGSEKLFF,TGTGCTCTAGGAGGGGGTTCTGAAAAACTGTTTTTT
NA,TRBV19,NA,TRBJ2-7,CASSSLSPYYEQYF,TGTGCCAGTAGTTCACTCAGCCCCTACTACGAGCAGTACTTC
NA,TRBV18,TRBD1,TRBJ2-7,CASSPSGQGDEQYF,TGTGCCAGCTCACCCTCCGGACAGGGCGACGAGCAGTACTTC
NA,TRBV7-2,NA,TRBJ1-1,CASSFNARVKTEAFF,TGTGCCAGCAGCTTTAACGCGAGGGTTAAGACTGAAGCTTTCTTT
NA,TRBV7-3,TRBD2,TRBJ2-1,CASSLGTSGVPWNEQFF,TGTGCCAGCAGCTTAGGGACTAGCGGGGTTCCTTGGAATGAGCAGTTCTTC
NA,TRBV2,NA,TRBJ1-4,CASSVTGGGEKLFF,TGTGCCAGCAGTGTGACTGGGGGTGGAGAAAAACTGTTTTTT
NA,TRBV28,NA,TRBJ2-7,CASSFREIRNEQYF,TGTGCCAGCAGTTTTCGGGAGATTCGGAACGAGCAGTACTTC
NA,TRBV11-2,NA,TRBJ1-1,CASSLGPRGWGTEAFF,TGTGCCAGCAGCTTAGGCCCCCGGGGCTGGGGCACTGAAGCTTTCTTT
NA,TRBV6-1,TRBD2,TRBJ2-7,CASRTSGRNYEQYF,TGTGCCAGCAGGACTAGCGGGAGAAACTACGAGCAGTACTTC
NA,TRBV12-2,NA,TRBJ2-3,CASRGEGKKDTQYF,TGTGCAAGTCGCGGCGAGGGAAAAAAAGATACGCAGTATTTT
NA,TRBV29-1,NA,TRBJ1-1,CSVDREVGTEAFF,TGCAGCGTTGACAGGGAGGTGGGTACTGAAGCTTTCTTT
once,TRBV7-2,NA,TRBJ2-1,CASLGVVANNEQFF,TGTGCCAGCCTTGGTGTTGTAGCGAACAATGAGCAGTTCTTC
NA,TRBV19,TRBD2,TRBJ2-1,CASNFGTSGRGEQFF,TGTGCCAGTAATTTCGGGACTAGCGGGAGGGGTGAGCAGTTCTTC
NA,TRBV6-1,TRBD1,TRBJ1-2,CASSRTGLDGYTF,TGTGCCAGCAGTCGGACAGGGCTTGATGGCTACACCTTC
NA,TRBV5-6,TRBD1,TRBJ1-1,CASSFPGGVLTEAFF,TGTGCCAGCAGCTTTCCAGGGGGCGTGTTAACTGAAGCTTTCTTT
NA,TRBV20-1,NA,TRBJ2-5,CSASRGTQYF,TGCAGTGCTAGCCGGGGGACCCAGTACTTC
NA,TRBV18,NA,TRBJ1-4,CASDPGNNEKLFF,TGTGCCAGCGACCCAGGGAATAATGAAAAACTGTTTTTT
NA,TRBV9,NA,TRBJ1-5,CASSVGQGDQPQHF,TGTGCCAGCAGCGTAGGTCAGGGTGACCAGCCCCAGCATTTT
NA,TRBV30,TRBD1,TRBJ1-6,CAWDRAGAPSHF,TGTGCCTGGGACAGGGCAGGGGCACCTTCCCACTTT
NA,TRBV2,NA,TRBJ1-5,CASSERGPQHF,TGTGCCAGCAGTGAAAGGGGGCCCCAGCATTTT
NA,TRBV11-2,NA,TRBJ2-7,CASTHGRTATYEQYF,TGTGCCAGCACCCACGGGAGGACAGCTACCTACGAGCAGTACTTC
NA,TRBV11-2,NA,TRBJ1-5,CASSLGSVAAGGQPQHF,TGTGCCAGCAGCTTAGGATCGGTCGCGGCAGGTGGTCAGCCCCAGCATTTT